The sequence of this TCR beta chain was determined in a study of blood T cells in healthy people across ages (dated by TCRdb to between 2014 and 2017). Study-wide context: In model experiments, roughly one uniquely barcoded TCR beta cDNA molecule per two T cells was captured by template switching. Age-related changes in TCR beta repertoire diversity were measured in the study by deep sequencing normalized with unique cDNA molecular identifiers. Four age groups were formed from the donors: young (average roughly 15 years), middle-aged (around 37), aged (under 70) and long-lived (about 75). To avoid experimental bias, donors of different ages were spread randomly across the sequencing lanes. For two donors (one aged 18 to 30 and one aged 80 or older), the study analyzed two additional independent replicas of 1 million unique cDNA reads from the same blood draw. Findings and caveats that apply to the study as a whole: Compared with the aged group, the long-lived group had more naive CD4+ T cells, fewer expanded clones and increased TCR diversity, a pattern suggesting age selection. Observed TCR beta diversity per million T cells fell roughly linearly with age, and a significant reduction was already apparent by age about 36. Estimates of total diversity based on one million sequenced T cells were considered lower bounds and underestimates. Bulk unsorted PBMC profiling prevented conclusive comparison of naive and antigen-experienced compartments. Observed TCR beta diversity correlated strongly with the percentage of naive T cells measured by flow cytometry. Because donor CMV infection status was unknown, age-related changes in expanded clonotypes were potentially confounded.

Library creation used 5' RACE. Sequencing took place on an Illumina HiSeq 2500. The second PCR ran for about 6 to 12 cycles and used a J-beta primer mix along with a sample-barcoded 5' primer. A unique molecular identifier was introduced onto each TCR beta cDNA molecule by a template-switch 5' adaptor carrying 12 random nucleotides. At least 2.5 million CDR3-containing paired-end reads were obtained from each sample. All of the RNA was converted into first-strand cDNA using the Mint cDNA synthesis kit, with a TRBC-specific oligonucleotide serving as the primer. All cDNA was treated with uracil-DNA glycosylase and then went through a first 18-cycle PCR with the universal primers M1SS and BC2_uni_R. Under the source paper's analysis protocol: For normalization, 1 million high-quality reads, each with a distinct molecular identifier, were randomly selected from each sample. Reads sharing molecular identifiers were discarded rather than binned into consensus sequences. MiTCR, with a Q25 quality threshold and the strictest error-elimination algorithm, was used for CDR3 identification, clonotype clustering and error correction. A nonparametric unseen species model using Euler transformation provided a lower-bound estimate of total TCR beta diversity. TCRdb reprocessed the public reads (quality trimming at Q25 with fastp, clone calling with MiXCR) and kept in-frame beta chains. Identical CDR3 proteins give one entry, which carries the most common genes and DNA. The V and J calls come from TCRdb's annotation, not from the publication. The sample has roughly 1,500,000 distinct CDR3 sequences on record, around 42% of them singletons. The ten top clones hold roughly 7.9% of the sample.

This clonotype was found a few times. Its cognate antigen has yet to be identified. Within one base of it there is no much larger clone, and no base qualities were kept. The 39 donors, aged about 6 to 100 years, were systemically healthy Caucasian individuals from Russia. Roughly 10 milliliters of peripheral blood were drawn from each donor into EDTA-treated Vacutainer tubes. Ficoll-Paque density-gradient centrifugation was used to isolate PBMCs, with at least 6.5 million per sample. Trizol reagent was used to extract total RNA from PBMCs, with at least 6 micrograms per sample. The percentages of naive CD45RAhigh/CD27high T cells were determined by flow cytometry on a PBMC aliquot from every donor. Ends trimmed: V by 6 bases, J by 1 base; bases unmatched to a gene: 15. Measured from the cysteine to the phenylalanine, the CDR3 is 17 residues long. The entry retains the CDR3 DNA only, 51 bases that are in frame from base 1. Reading the germline V gene (reference sequence) gives CDR1 MNHNY and CDR2 SVGAGI.

The TCR was taken from a woman under 30 in good health. The specimen sequenced was blood. This chain joins TRBV6-6 to TRBJ2-7, with TRBD1 identical over 7 junction bases. The CDR3 amino acid sequence is: CASRGLRDSSPSYEQYF. Here is the DNA: TGTGCCAGCAGGGGCCTTAGGGACAGCTCCCCTTCCTACGAGCAGTACTTC.